This T cell receptor beta chain was retrieved from a study of response to subunit inactivated influenza vaccine. General study results and limits: New T cells are recruited in small numbers by each seasonal influenza vaccination, according to the authors' suggestion.

As to this clonotype: Its antigen is unknown.

TCRdb re-called the RT-PCR reads through MiXCR, storing one row per CDR3 protein. The sample lists fewer than 650,000 distinct CDR3 sequences; approximately 13% were seen once. Germline loops: CDR1 MRHNA, CDR2 SNTAGT. Between the trimmed V and J ends, which lost 0 bases and 8 bases, there was a span of 16 bases. CDR3 length equals 15 residues. Material: PBMCs from blood, obtained roughly 6 weeks after vaccination. This receptor was obtained from a man aged 45-65 years who received an inactivated influenza vaccine. The chain combines TRBV6-4 with TRBJ1-2; TRBD1 might be the D (6 bases). The CDR3 DNA reads TGTGCCAGCAGTGACTCGAGTGGGGGCATTGGGGGCTACACCTTC. Translation gives CASSDSSGGIGGYTF.